Given below is one TCR beta chain in context. Its antigen is as yet unknown. The data derive from a study of T cell responses to AZD1222 COVID-19 vaccine. The overall study: Combined were second doses at about 4 or about 12 weeks.

This CDR3 is 16 amino acids long. V gave up 4 bases and J gave up 0 bases, with 13 bases separating them. Germline V gene lookup returns CDR1 LGHDT and CDR2 YNNKEL (reference sequence). Study-level results: In a largely white British group with more females than males, clonal diversity was possibly underestimated. Elevations in Spike-specific TCR breadth and depth followed administration of two AZD1222 doses.

Some clones are missing from TCRdb's copy, which holds only in-frame ones; the method was immunoSEQ multiplex PCR. The table has about 180,000 clones, around 90% seen once. The sequences come from peripheral blood, collected on day 0 of AZD1222 vaccination. The genes are TRBV3-1 (or the pseudogene TRBV3-2) and TRBJ1-3; weak D call: TRBD1 (5 bases). The TCR originated in an adult in good health. CDR3 sequence (DNA): TGTGCCAGCAGCCTTACAGGCCTGAGCTCTGGAAACACCATATATTTT. Its translation is CASSLTGLSSGNTIYF.